The 32 T cell receptor beta chains below all came from one sample that was sequenced in a study of T cells in Graves' hyperthyroidism and ophthalmopathy (dated by TCRdb to the late 2010s). The library was prepared using multiplex PCR. TCRdb shows the sequencer as Illumina HiSeq 2000. The TCR beta CDR3 regions were amplified from RNA transcripts. A first-round RT-PCR of the TCR CDR3 used the HTBI primer set with the Qiagen OneStep RT-PCR kit. TCRdb ran its own pipeline on the public reads, namely fastp trimming at Q25 and MiXCR clone calling, and kept in-frame beta chains. Rows with a matching CDR3 protein are joined into one entry that keeps the most common DNA and genes. In this sample the table shows roughly 500,000 distinct CDR3 sequences, about 46% of which occur a single time. The top ten constitute 44% of the sample. The sequencing sample was made of peripheral blood or thyroid tissue (not recorded which). The receptor set was obtained from an adult woman with Graves' disease, either hyperthyroidism or ophthalmopathy (not recorded which).

Notes on this clonotype: It may be a read error: a sequence one base away is much more abundant. The chain joins TRBV11-2 to TRBJ1-5; tentatively, D is TRBD1 (6 bases). The ends were cut back, 5 bases at V and 13 bases at J, with 18 bases in the middle. Germline CDR1 SGHAT, CDR2 FQNNGV. The CDR3 spans 13 residues. The CDR3 spells CASSRTIKDSQHF. CDR3 nucleotide sequence: TGTGCCAGCAGCCGCACAATAAAGGACAGTCAGCATTTT.

This clonotype was recorded at least ten times. The genes are TRBV19 and TRBJ1-5; no reliable D call. The V end lost 4 bases, the J end lost 3 bases, and 13 bases lay between the germline ends. The CDR3 runs 15 residues. Germline assignment: CDR1 LNHDA and CDR2 SQIVND (reference sequence). The CDR3 region is CASSTVFSNNQPQHF. CDR3 DNA sequence: TGTGCCAGTAGTACCGTTTTTAGTAACAATCAGCCCCAGCATTTT.

This clonotype was seen many times. The chain combines TRBV19 with TRBJ1-1; TRBD1 might be the D (6 bases). This CDR3 has 14 residues. The germline CDR1 and CDR2 sequences are LNHDA and SQIVND (reference sequence). V was pared by 4 bases and J by 1 base, with 10 bases between. The chain's CDR3 is CASSTGQRNTEAFF. For the CDR3, the DNA is TGTGCCAGTAGTACAGGACAGAGGAACACTGAAGCTTTCTTT.

The rearrangement joins TRBV6-5 to TRBJ2-1; a weak D match, TRBD1 (6 bases). V was clipped by 0 bases and J by 3 bases, with 12 bases between them. Germline V gives CDR1 MNHEY, CDR2 SVGAGI. The CDR3 is 16 residues long. CDR3: CASSYSNREDYNEQFF. The CDR3 region has the DNA TGTGCCAGCAGTTACTCGAACAGGGAAGACTACAATGAGCAGTTCTTC.

This chain joins TRBV19 and TRBJ2-7; TRBD1 aligns across 10 bases. Trimming cost V 8 bases and J 1 base; bases outside gene matches: 14. Germline CDR1 and CDR2: LNHDA and SQIVND (reference sequence). The CDR3 has 17 residues. CDR3 sequence: CASRRAAGQGISYEQYF. In DNA, the CDR3 is TGTGCCAGTCGGCGCGCTGCGGGACAGGGGATTTCCTACGAGCAGTACTTC.

This clonotype came up a few times. For the CDR3, the DNA is TGTGCCATCAAGGACAGGCAGAATTCACCCCTCCACTTT. It is translated as CAIKDRQNSPLHF. The chain is built from TRBV10-3 and TRBJ1-6; TRBD1 agrees at 7 bases. CDR3 size: 13 residues. V dropped 7 bases and J dropped 7; count of bases not matched to a gene: 4. Germline CDR1 ENHRY, CDR2 SYGVKD.

This clonotype was detected a few times. The chain uses TRBV7-6 and TRBJ2-5, with D possibly matching TRBD1 (6 bases). This CDR3 has 16 amino acids. Germline values: CDR1 SGHVS, CDR2 FNYEAQ. Trimming stripped 5 bases from V and 6 bases from J, with 22 bases between. The CDR3: CASSLQGRTTQQTQYF. Here the CDR3 DNA reads TGTGCCAGCAGCCTACAGGGCAGAACAACCCAGCAGACCCAGTACTTC. The full variable domain, its missing parts supplied by reference TRBV7-6 and TRBJ2-5, is GAGVSQSPRYKVTKRGQDVALRCDPISGHVSLYWYRQALGQGPEFLTYFNYEAQQDKSGLPNDRFSAERPEGSISTLTIQRTEQRDSAMYRCASSLQGRTTQQTQYFGPGTRLLVL.

This chain connects TRBV10-3 to TRBJ2-5; 9 bases match TRBD1. Germline V gene data show CDR1 as ENHRY and CDR2 as SYGVKD. The V and J ends lost 5 bases and 6 bases, in that order; junction bases with no gene match: 7. The length of the CDR3 is 14 residues. In DNA form, the CDR3 reads TGTGCCATCAGTCCCGGGACAGGGCTGCAGACCCAGTACTTC. This translates into CAISPGTGLQTQYF.

This chain links TRBV20-1 with TRBJ2-6; D possibly matches TRBD1 or TRBD2 (5 bases each). Trimming removed 0 bases from V and 0 bases from J, with 15 bases in between. The CDR3 has 18 amino acids. CDR1 is DFQATT and CDR2 is SNEGSKA in the germline V gene (reference sequence). The CDR3 DNA sequence: TGCAGTGCTAGAGATCTTAGCCCAGGGAGCTCTGGGGCCAACGTCCTGACTTTC. It yields the protein CSARDLSPGSSGANVLTF.

This sequence joins TRBV10-3 and TRBJ1-6; D uncertain. The CDR3 length is 17 residues. From germline, CDR1 is ENHRY and CDR2 SYGVKD. The V end was cut by 3 bases, the J end by 2 bases, with 14 bases between. CDR3 nucleotide sequence: TGTGCCATCAGTGACAAGGACTCCCTGCCCTATAATTCACCCCTCCACTTT. Protein sequence: CAISDKDSLPYNSPLHF.

Comment on this clonotype: A much larger clone lies a single base off, so this may be a read error. This is likely a read error, given that the CDR3 carries no conserved phenylalanine or tryptophan at its end. The genes are TRBV29-1 and TRBJ2-5, with D perhaps given as TRBD1 or TRBD2 (6 bases each). Germline lookup yields CDR1 SQVTM and CDR2 ANQGSEA. The CDR3 has 12 residues. Trimming cost V 8 bases and J 5 bases, with 15 bases left between them. The CDR3 protein is CSPPRGDETQYS. The CDR3, as DNA: TGCAGCCCCCCAAGGGGGGATGAGACCCAGTACTCC.

The V call is TRBV18, the J call TRBJ2-1; D might be TRBD2 (5 bases). The CDR3 is 14 amino acids. Per germline, CDR1 KGHSH and CDR2 LQKENI. The germline V and J ends were trimmed by 4 bases and 0 bases, with 7 bases remaining between them. The CDR3 DNA sequence: TGTGCCAGCTCACTAACTAGCTCCTACAATGAGCAGTTCTTC. Amino acids: CASSLTSSYNEQFF.

This clonotype was counted between two and nine times. The CDR3 DNA reads as TGTGCCACCAGTGGGGGTAGCGGAAAACAAGAGACCCAGTACTTC. It codes for CATSGGSGKQETQYF. The chain couples TRBV24-1 to TRBJ2-5; D is perhaps TRBD2 (6 bases). The germline V and J ends were trimmed by 5 bases and 2 bases, with 14 bases remaining between them. Looked up from germline, CDR1 is KGHDR and CDR2 is SFDVKD. This CDR3 is 15 amino acids long.

V usage is TRBV5-1 and J usage is TRBJ2-5, with 7 bases lining up with TRBD1. The DNA end favors TRBJ2-1, so the J call may be wrong. From germline, CDR1 is SGHRS and CDR2 YFSETQ. The CDR3 is 13 amino acids. CDR3 nucleotide sequence: TGCGCCAGCAGCGACTCACAGGGGAATGAGCAGTTCTTC. Its translation: CASSDSQGNEQFF.

This clonotype was picked up one time. The J gene is TRBJ2-5, the V gene TRBV20-1; TRBD2 matches at 7 bases. With 0 bases clipped from V and 0 bases from J, the junction kept 7 bases outside the gene matches. The CDR3 length is 16 residues. The germline V gene encodes CDR1 DFQATT and CDR2 SNEGSKA (reference sequence). CDR3 protein: CSARDWRGMYQETQYF. CDR3 DNA: TGCAGTGCTAGAGATTGGCGGGGGATGTACCAAGAGACCCAGTACTTC.

This clonotype was seen once. This is likely a read error, given that the CDR3 carries no conserved phenylalanine or tryptophan at its end. The DNA is omitted, as the CDR3 cannot be located on it reliably, and the CDR3 follows TCRdb's listing. The J gene is TRBJ2-5, the V gene TRBV7-9. Germline V CDR1 and CDR2: SEHNR, FQNEAQ (reference sequence). The CDR3 totals 9 residues, both ends included. The CDR3: CASSLDLVS.

The table lists this clonotype with many counts. This chain links TRBV20-1 with TRBJ1-6, with 11 positions matching TRBD1. The trim removed 3 bases at V and 5 bases at J, leaving 3 bases unmatched. The CDR3 is made up of 15 amino acids. Germline lookup yields CDR1 DFQATT and CDR2 SNEGSKA (reference sequence). In DNA form, the CDR3 reads TGCAGTGCTAGCAGGACAGGGGGCCATAATTCACCCCTCCACTTT. It specifies CSASRTGGHNSPLHF.

This rearrangement joins TRBV29-1 to TRBJ2-5; 9 nucleotides agree with TRBD2. The J call may be mistaken, given a closer DNA end match to TRBJ2-7. Germline values: CDR1 SQVTM, CDR2 ANQGSEA. This CDR3 is 14 amino acids long. CDR3 DNA sequence: TGCAGCATGTCGAGCGGGAGGCCCTCCTACGAGCAGTACTTC. Protein product: CSMSSGRPSYEQYF.

This clonotype was seen at least ten times. The chain recombines TRBV4-1 with TRBJ2-7, with 9 nucleotides matching TRBD2. Germline trimming cut 0 bases from V and 7 bases from J; bases unmatched to any gene: 10. Germline CDR1 and CDR2: MGHRA and YSYEKL. The CDR3 runs to 16 residues. CDR3 in amino acids: CASSQDSAGGPVEQYF. CDR3 DNA: TGCGCCAGCAGCCAAGATAGCGCGGGAGGGCCGGTAGAGCAGTACTTC.

This clonotype has more than one count but fewer than ten. The chain has TRBV29-1 and TRBJ1-1, with D possibly TRBD1 on 5 matching bases. Germline loops: CDR1 SQVTM, CDR2 ANQGSEA. Trimming removed 5 bases at V and 6 bases at J, with 13 bases between. This CDR3 has 12 amino acids. The DNA for the CDR3 is TGCAGCGTTTACCGGGGCAGGCCTGAAGCTTTCTTT. Its translation is CSVYRGRPEAFF.

The chain couples TRBV7-2 to TRBJ2-1, with 11 bases lining up with TRBD2. CDR1 is SGHTA and CDR2 is FQGNSA in the germline V gene. The CDR3 length is 19 residues. Trimming removed 2 bases from V and 3 bases from J; junction bases left unmatched: 12. The CDR3 region is CASSLKGLAELGFYNEQFF. CDR3 bases: TGTGCCAGCAGCTTAAAGGGACTAGCGGAGCTAGGGTTCTACAATGAGCAGTTCTTC.

About this clonotype: A single base separates this from a much larger clone, so it may be a read error. The chain combines TRBV6-5 with TRBJ2-7; 9 bases fit TRBD2. The V and J ends lost 5 bases and 4 bases, in that order; junction bases with no gene match: 9. The CDR3 spans 15 residues. Germline V CDR1 and CDR2: MNHEY, SVGAGI. CDR3 amino acids: CASSDEAGGVYEQYF. In DNA, the CDR3 is TGTGCCAGCAGTGACGAAGCGGGAGGCGTGTACGAGCAGTACTTC.

V gene TRBV7-2 combines with J gene TRBJ2-6, with D uncertain. Germline V gene lookup returns CDR1 SGHTA and CDR2 FQGNSA. The V end lost 5 bases, the J end lost 0 bases, and 8 bases lay between the germline ends. The CDR3 is made up of 15 amino acids. CDR3 region: CASSRATSGANVLTF. The CDR3 region has the DNA TGTGCCAGCAGCAGGGCAACCTCTGGGGCCAACGTCCTGACTTTC. Supplemented by reference TRBV7-2 and TRBJ2-6, the full variable domain reads GAGVSQSPSNKVTEKGKDVELRCDPISGHTALYWYRQSLGQGLEFLIYFQGNSAPDKSGLPSDRFSAERTGGSVSTLTIQRTQQEDSAVYLCASSRATSGANVLTFGAGSRLTVL.

The V and J genes are TRBV29-1 and TRBJ1-4; D is perhaps TRBD1 (6 bases). CDR3 length: 16 residues. V dropped 6 bases and J dropped 0 bases, with 17 bases sitting between them. Germline-derived CDR1 and CDR2 are SQVTM and ANQGSEA. The CDR3 is CSVLTTGDATNEKLFF. CDR3 bases: TGCAGCGTCCTCACGACAGGAGATGCAACTAATGAAAAACTGTTTTTT.

The V call is TRBV7-8, the J call TRBJ2-7; 9 bases match TRBD2. The CDR3 covers 16 residues. CDR1 is SGHVS and CDR2 is FQNEAQ in the germline V gene. With V trimmed by 3 bases and J by 11 bases, 17 bases remained unmatched. CDR3 DNA sequence: TGTGCCAGCAGCTTTCGACGGACTAGCGTCCCGAAGATGGAGTACTTC. Translating gives CASSFRRTSVPKMEYF.

The chain has TRBV10-3 and TRBJ1-1; 12 nucleotides agree with TRBD1. Per the germline V gene, CDR1 is ENHRY and CDR2 is SYGVKD. This CDR3 region has 16 residues. V lost 7 bases to trimming and J lost 4 bases; unmatched junction nucleotides: 10. The chain's CDR3 is CAITFGTGGAGTEAFF. The CDR3, as DNA: TGTGCCATCACTTTCGGGACAGGGGGCGCGGGCACTGAAGCTTTCTTT.

On this clonotype: The DNA is omitted, as the CDR3 cannot be located on it reliably, and the CDR3 follows TCRdb's listing. The rearrangement joins TRBV7-9 to TRBJ1-2. The CDR3 has 18 residues if both end residues are counted. Germline CDR1 and CDR2: SEHNR and FQNEAQ (reference sequence). The CDR3 region is CASSLGGVTDTQYFGYTF.

The rearrangement uses TRBV15 and TRBJ1-5; 7 bases line up with TRBD1. In germline, CDR1 is LNHNV, CDR2 YYDKDF (reference sequence). V lost 0 bases to trimming and J lost 4 bases; unmatched junction nucleotides: 3. The length of the CDR3 is 15 residues. The CDR3 nucleotides read TGTGCCACCAGCAGAGATAACAGGGGTAATCAGCCCCAGCATTTT. Translation gives CATSRDNRGNQPQHF.

The chain couples TRBV20-1 to TRBJ2-2; 8 bases align to TRBD2. CDR1 is DFQATT, CDR2 SNEGSKA, per germline (reference sequence). The ends lost 5 bases at V and 8 bases at J; junction bases unmatched: 4. CDR3 length: 12 residues. The CDR3 DNA follows: TGCAGTGCTTCGACGGGAGGGGGGGAGCTGTTTTTT. It yields the protein CSASTGGGELFF.

About this clonotype itself: Lacking the conserved final phenylalanine or tryptophan, this CDR3 likely reflects a read error. The DNA is omitted, as the CDR3 cannot be located on it reliably, and the CDR3 follows TCRdb's listing. This chain connects TRBV7-9 to TRBJ1-1; TRBD1, as called in the table, went unchecked against the DNA. Germline-derived CDR1 and CDR2 are SEHNR and FQNEAQ (reference sequence). The CDR3 comprises 13 residues, both ends counted. The chain's CDR3 is CASTPGGSTEAFL.

This clonotype was seen repeatedly, ten times or more. The chain combines TRBV15 with TRBJ1-3; no clear D gene. CDR3 length equals 13 residues. Germline V gene data show CDR1 as LNHNV and CDR2 as YYDKDF (reference sequence). The V end was cut by 0 bases, the J end by 4 bases, with 4 bases between. The CDR3 loop is CATSRDQGNTIYF. The CDR3 region has the DNA TGTGCCACCAGCAGAGATCAGGGAAACACCATATATTTT.

On this clonotype itself: The junction differs from germline at one of its ends, possibly a read error. Here the CDR3 reads CAISEGRNAGELFF. Written as DNA, the CDR3 is TGTGCCATCAGTGAGGGGCGGAACGCCGGGGAGCTGTTTTTT. This chain links TRBV10-3 with TRBJ2-2; D is uncertain. CDR3 length: 14 residues. Germline V gives CDR1 ENHRY, CDR2 SYGVKD.